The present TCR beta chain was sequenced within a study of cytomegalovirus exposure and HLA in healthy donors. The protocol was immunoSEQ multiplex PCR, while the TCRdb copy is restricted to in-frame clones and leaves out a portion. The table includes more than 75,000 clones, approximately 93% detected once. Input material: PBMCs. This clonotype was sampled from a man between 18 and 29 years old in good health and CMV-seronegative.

This chain's CDR3 is CASQDRLSYGYTF. The CDR3 region has the DNA TGTGCCAGCCAGGACAGACTGAGCTATGGCTACACCTTC. V and J are TRBV5-4 and TRBJ1-2; D possibly corresponds to TRBD1 (6 bases). The V and J ends lost 7 bases and 4 bases respectively, with 14 bases between them. CDR3 length equals 13 residues. Germline CDR1 SGHNT, CDR2 YYREEE (reference sequence). The full variable domain, its missing parts supplied by reference TRBV5-4 and TRBJ1-2, is ETGVTQSPTHLIKTRGQQVTLRCSSQSGHNTVSWYQQALGQGPQFIFQYYREEENGRGNFPPRFSGLQFPNYSSELNVNALELDDSALYLCASQDRLSYGYTFGSGTRLTVV.